This note documents a single T cell receptor (beta chain) sequence. As yet, its antigen is unknown. RNA in amounts of about 0.5 to 1 ug was reverse transcribed with random hexamers. TCRdb re-derived calls from the immunoSEQ multiplex PCR reads in MiXCR, one entry per CDR3 protein. This sample carries under 250,000 distinct CDR3 sequences, around 93% of them seen once, and the ten largest clones take around 0.07%. The sample is drawn from a study of CD8 T cells in Susac syndrome. The V and J ends lost 6 bases and 4 bases, in that order; junction bases with no gene match: 9. CDR1 is KGHDR, CDR2 SFDVKD, per germline. The CDR3 extends over 15 amino acids. Regarding the study as a whole: The study conceded that its TCR sequencing and HLA analysis involved relatively few individuals.

This TCR came from a human donor with multiple sclerosis. The sequenced sample consisted of CD4+ T cells from PBMCs. The chain joins TRBV24-1 to TRBJ2-3; TRBD2 matches 7 bases. The CDR3 here is CATSSRREMSDTQYF. CDR3 bases: TGTGCCACCAGTTCCCGGCGGGAGATGTCAGATACGCAGTATTTT.